A single sample is the source of the 21 T cell receptor beta chains below, sequenced in a study of blood T cell repertoires in COVID-19. This table comes from immunoSEQ multiplex PCR, and its TCRdb copy is limited to in-frame clones, with some not included. Of approximately 400,000 clones detected, roughly 88% appear once; the ten largest clones hold roughly 12%. The sample comprised peripheral blood. The receptors stem from a woman in her 50s with COVID-19, enrolled during active disease.

V and J are TRBV2 and TRBJ2-1, with D unresolved. V lost 2 bases and J 0 bases, leaving 8 bases between the germline ends. Germline CDR1 SNHLY, CDR2 FYNNEI. This CDR3 has 15 amino acids. CDR3 in amino acids: CASSERDSSYNEQFF. The CDR3 DNA is TGTGCCAGCAGTGAACGTGATAGCTCCTACAATGAGCAGTTCTTC.

This chain joins TRBV5-4 and TRBJ1-2; no clear D. V was cut by 4 bases and J by 4 bases, with 11 bases left in between. CDR1 SGHNT and CDR2 YYREEE come from the germline V gene (reference sequence). This CDR3 spans 13 amino acids. CDR3 protein: CASSLTVSYGYTF. In nucleotides, the CDR3 is TGTGCCAGCAGCCTTACAGTTTCCTATGGCTACACCTTC.

J is TRBJ2-3 and V is TRBV30; perhaps TRBD1 as D (6 bases). The CDR3 has 13 residues. The V and J ends lost 1 base and 1 base respectively, with 6 bases between them. From germline, CDR1 is GTSNPN and CDR2 SVGIG (reference sequence). CDR3 region: CAWSEGGTDTQYF. CDR3 bases: TGTGCCTGGAGTGAGGGGGGCACAGATACGCAGTATTTT.

This chain uses TRBV20-1 with TRBJ1-1; D is ambiguous. Trimming took off 3 bases at V and 4 bases at J, with 3 bases between the two ends. The CDR3 totals 10 residues. CDR1 is DFQATT, CDR2 SNEGSKA, per germline (reference sequence). In DNA, the CDR3 is TGCAGTGCTAGCCTCACTGAAGCTTTCTTT. Translated, it gives CSASLTEAFF.

V is TRBV28 and J is TRBJ1-1; D gene ambiguous. The CDR3 loop spans 13 amino acids. Trimming removed 11 bases from V and 1 base from J, with 14 bases in between. Looked up from germline, CDR1 is MDHEN and CDR2 is SYDVKM. The CDR3 DNA reads TGTGCCGTCCATACCTCCAGGAACACTGAAGCTTTCTTT. Residues: CAVHTSRNTEAFF.

The chain has TRBV29-1 and TRBJ1-2; 7 bases agree with TRBD1. Germline CDR1 is SQVTM and CDR2 is ANQGSEA. The CDR3 is 13 residues long. The V gene end was trimmed by 4 bases and the J gene end by 3 bases; junction bases not matched to a gene: 5. This chain's CDR3 is CSVGGGADYGYTF. CDR3 DNA sequence: TGCAGCGTTGGAGGGGGCGCAGACTATGGCTACACCTTC.

The V and J genes are TRBV2 and TRBJ1-1; D perhaps matches TRBD1 (5 bases). The germline V gene has CDR1 SNHLY and CDR2 FYNNEI. V lost 7 bases and J lost 4, with 10 bases in between. This CDR3 has 12 residues. CDR3 nucleotides: TGTGCCAGCACAGTAGGGGCCACTGAAGCTTTCTTT. Amino acids: CASTVGATEAFF. Using reference TRBV2 and TRBJ1-1 for the parts outside the CDR3, the full variable domain is EPEVTQTPSHQVTQMGQEVILRCVPISNHLYFYWYRQILGQKVEFLVSFYNNEISEKSEIFDDQFSVERPDGSNFTLKIRSTKLEDSAMYFCASTVGATEAFFGQGTRLTVV.

This chain connects TRBV4-2 to TRBJ2-7, with D possibly matching TRBD2 (6 bases). The CDR3 has 14 residues. Germline values: CDR1 LGHNA, CDR2 YNFKEQ. V lost 0 bases and J lost 3, with 9 bases in between. The CDR3 spells CASSQDWGLYEQYF. CDR3 nucleotide sequence: TGTGCCAGCAGCCAAGATTGGGGACTCTACGAGCAGTACTTC.

This chain connects TRBV19 to TRBJ1-3; TRBD1 is a possible D gene (5 bases). CDR1 and CDR2 (germline): LNHDA, SQIVND (reference sequence). V was trimmed by 7 bases and J by 4 bases, leaving 11 bases between them. The CDR3 loop spans 13 amino acids. This CDR3 is CASTQGSGNTIYF. The DNA for the CDR3 is TGTGCCAGTACTCAGGGTTCCGGAAACACCATATATTTT.

The chain joins TRBV9 to TRBJ2-3; 8 bases line up with TRBD1. The ends lost 0 bases at V and 6 bases at J; junction bases unmatched: 9. In germline, CDR1 is SGDLS, CDR2 YYNGEE. CDR3 length: 16 residues. The CDR3 nucleotides are TGTGCCAGCAGCGTAGGAGGGGCAGGGGGCGTCGATACGCAGTATTTT. This gives the protein CASSVGGAGGVDTQYF.

The gene calls are TRBV6-5 and TRBJ1-1; D remains unclear. The CDR3 is made up of 13 amino acids. Between the trimmed V and J ends, which lost 9 bases and 1 base, there was a span of 12 bases. The germline CDR1 and CDR2 sequences are MNHEY and SVGAGI. The DNA for the CDR3 is TGTGCCAGTGGGAGGACGGGGAACACTGAAGCTTTCTTT. It is translated as CASGRTGNTEAFF.

The chain has TRBV7-6 and TRBJ2-7, with D maybe TRBD1 (6 bases). Germline CDR1 and CDR2: SGHVS and FNYEAQ. With 0 bases removed from V and 2 bases from J, the gap between germline ends came to 17 bases. CDR3 length equals 17 residues. CDR3 amino acids: CASSLAPPGQIAYEQYF. The CDR3 DNA follows: TGTGCCAGCAGCTTAGCCCCACCGGGACAAATCGCCTACGAGCAGTACTTC.

The chain uses TRBV7-3 and TRBJ1-5, with unresolved D. The V end lost 5 bases, the J end lost 1 base, and 12 bases lay between the germline ends. CDR3 length: 15 residues. Looked up from germline, CDR1 is SGHTA and CDR2 is FQGTGA. The chain's CDR3 is CASSPHGGSNQPQHF. CDR3 DNA sequence: TGTGCCAGCAGCCCCCATGGCGGCAGCAATCAGCCCCAGCATTTT. The whole variable domain, filled in from reference TRBV7-3 and TRBJ1-5, reads GAGVSQTPSNKVTEKGKYVELRCDPISGHTALYWYRQSLGQGPEFLIYFQGTGAADDSGLPNDRFFAVRPEGSVSTLKIQRTERGDSAVYLCASSPHGGSNQPQHFGDGTRLSIL.

Note on this clone: Other DNA sequences in the same sample also yield this CDR3. The chain couples TRBV30 to TRBJ1-5; D uncertain. The CDR3 length is 13 residues. Trimming took 2 bases from V and 0 from J, leaving 5 bases between them. Germline lookup yields CDR1 GTSNPN and CDR2 SVGIG (reference sequence). In nucleotides, the CDR3 is TGTGCCTGGAGTTCGGGTAGCAATCAGCCCCAGCATTTT. Its protein is CAWSSGSNQPQHF.

The chain has TRBV5-1 and TRBJ2-7; no reliable D call. V lost 1 base and J lost 3, with 5 bases in between. The CDR3 sequence is 12 residues long. From germline, CDR1 is SGHRS and CDR2 YFSETQ. The CDR3 protein is CASSLNSYEQYF. In DNA form, the CDR3 reads TGCGCCAGCAGCTTGAACAGCTACGAGCAGTACTTC.

The DNA of the CDR3 is TGTGCCAGCAGCCAATATCTTGGCGAAAAACTGTTTTTT. This sequence encodes CASSQYLGEKLFF. The chain uses TRBV3-1 (or the pseudogene TRBV3-2) and TRBJ1-4; D not certain. CDR3 length: 13 residues. Germline V gene lookup returns CDR1 LGHDT and CDR2 YNNKEL (reference sequence). The V end lost 2 bases, the J end lost 8 bases, and 9 bases lay between the germline ends.

This clone has more than one count but fewer than ten. V usage is TRBV24-1 and J usage is TRBJ1-5; D possibly corresponds to TRBD1 (5 bases). V was cut by 1 base and J by 4 bases, with 7 bases left in between. The germline V gene has CDR1 KGHDR and CDR2 SFDVKD. This CDR3 contains 14 residues. As DNA, the CDR3 is TGTGCCACCAGTGATTTTGGGGGGAATCAGCCCCAGCATTTT. This codes for CATSDFGGNQPQHF.

The chain carries TRBV6-5 and TRBJ1-2, with a tentative D call TRBD1 (6 bases). V was cut by 7 bases and J by 4 bases, with 7 bases left in between. This CDR3 region has 11 residues. Germline CDR1 is MNHEY and CDR2 is SVGAGI. CDR3 amino acids: CASMDSYGYTF. The CDR3 nucleotides are TGTGCCAGCATGGACAGCTATGGCTACACCTTC.

This chain joins TRBV10-2 and TRBJ1-1; TRBD1 aligns across 10 bases. This CDR3 is built from 15 residues. Germline CDR1 reads WSHSY; CDR2 reads SAAADI. Trimming at V came to 4 bases and at J to 5 bases, leaving 7 bases not matched to a gene. In DNA, the CDR3 is TGCGCCAGCAGTGGGGGGGACAGGGGATCTACTGAAGCTTTCTTT. Residues: CASSGGDRGSTEAFF.

The V and J genes are TRBV5-1 and TRBJ2-7; 10 bases are shared with TRBD1. Germline values: CDR1 SGHRS, CDR2 YFSETQ. V gave up 3 bases and J gave up 3 bases; unmatched junction bases: 3. The CDR3 sequence is 14 residues long. The CDR3 bases are TGCGCCAGCAGCTGGGGGACAGGGGACTACGAGCAGTACTTC. It is translated as CASSWGTGDYEQYF.

CDR3 sequence: CASSVVGRSTDTQYF. The DNA of the CDR3 is TGTGCCAGCAGCGTAGTTGGGAGGTCCACAGATACGCAGTATTTT. J is TRBJ2-3 and V is TRBV9, with TRBD2 as a possible D gene (6 bases). This CDR3 contains 15 residues. The germline CDR1 and CDR2 sequences are SGDLS and YYNGEE. V was pared by 0 bases and J by 2 bases, with 10 bases between.